This T cell receptor (beta chain) was retrieved from a study of blood T cells in healthy people across ages. Study details: T cells yielded about one barcoded beta molecule per two cells through template switching. Overall study findings and caveats: A roughly linear age-dependent decrease characterized TCR beta diversity per million T cells.

As for this clonotype: Its antigen remains unknown.

The CDR3 is made up of 16 amino acids. With 0 bases clipped from V and 7 bases from J, the junction kept 5 bases outside the gene matches. Germline V gene data show CDR1 as MGHRA and CDR2 as YSYEKL. The use of a sample-barcoded 5' primer and a J-beta primer mix characterized a second PCR of roughly 6 to 12 cycles. TCRdb ran MiXCR on the 5' RACE reads and lists one entry per CDR3 protein. This sample carries 1.5 million to 2 million distinct CDR3 sequences, about 30% of them seen once, and the ten largest clones take about 8%. Sequences were obtained from blood. This chain joins TRBV4-1 and TRBJ2-5; TRBD2 agrees at 13 bases. The origin of this receptor is a woman in her twenties or thirties in good health. The CDR3 spells CASSQDRTSGGTTQYF. The DNA for the CDR3 is TGCGCCAGCAGCCAAGATAGGACTAGCGGGGGTACGACCCAGTACTTC.